One and the same sample provided the 10 T cell receptor beta chains below, sequenced in a study of T cell responses to AZD1222 COVID-19 vaccine. Here immunoSEQ multiplex PCR was the method, and the copy in TCRdb shows in-frame clones only, minus some. The sample consists of 110,000 or so clones, 80% to 90% of them appearing once. This specimen consisted of peripheral blood, obtained on day 0 of AZD1222 vaccination. These receptors were obtained from an adult in good health.

V gene TRBV7-2 combines with J gene TRBJ1-2; D may be TRBD1 (6 bases). CDR1 and CDR2 (germline): SGHTA, FQGNSA. The CDR3 has 14 amino acids. Trimming pared 2 bases from V and 2 bases from J, leaving 9 bases between. The chain's CDR3 is CASSLTGYNYGYTF. In DNA form, the CDR3 reads TGTGCCAGCAGCTTAACAGGGTACAACTATGGCTACACCTTC.

The V gene is TRBV5-6, the J gene TRBJ2-1; TRBD2 might be the D (7 bases). This CDR3 has 15 amino acids. Per germline, CDR1 SGHDT and CDR2 YYEEEE. V was cut by 3 bases and J by 7 bases, with 17 bases left in between. CDR3 DNA sequence: TGTGCCAGCAGCTCCCGAGCGGGGAGGGGGAATGAGCAGTTCTTC. Amino acid sequence: CASSSRAGRGNEQFF.

V is TRBV6-5 and J is TRBJ2-1; D is possibly TRBD1 (6 bases). The CDR3 runs 15 residues. The germline gives CDR1 MNHEY, CDR2 SVGAGI. V was pared by 2 bases and J by 3 bases, with 11 bases between. Here the CDR3 reads CASSYAQGNYNEQFF. The CDR3 nucleotides are TGTGCCAGCAGTTACGCTCAGGGGAACTACAATGAGCAGTTCTTC.

This chain connects TRBV6-2 or TRBV6-3 to TRBJ2-1; 11 bases fit TRBD2. Germline-derived CDR1 and CDR2 are MNHEY and SVGEGT. The CDR3 contains 18 residues. J lost 0 bases, V lost 2 bases, and 6 bases had no gene match. This chain's CDR3 is CASSYGRTSGLSYNEQFF. Here the CDR3 DNA reads TGTGCCAGCAGTTACGGTAGGACTAGCGGGCTCTCCTACAATGAGCAGTTCTTC.

The CDR3 loop reads CASSPKTGGSSTDTQYF. In DNA form, the CDR3 reads TGCGCCAGCAGCCCGAAAACAGGGGGCTCTAGCACAGATACGCAGTATTTT. The gene calls are TRBV4-1 and TRBJ2-3; 9 bases line up with TRBD1. Trimming took 4 bases from V and 0 from J; bases not matched to a gene: 8. CDR3 length: 17 residues. Germline CDR1 and CDR2: MGHRA and YSYEKL.

A remark on this clone: This CDR3 is also generated by other DNA sequences in the sample. V gene TRBV11-2 combines with J gene TRBJ1-5, with TRBD1 as a possible D gene (5 bases). The CDR3 is 14 amino acids. Germline V lookup: CDR1 SGHAT, CDR2 FQNNGV. Trimming removed 5 bases at V and 0 bases at J, with 8 bases between. The CDR3 loop is CASSPQGSNQPQHF. The CDR3 region has the DNA TGTGCCAGCAGCCCTCAGGGTAGCAATCAGCCCCAGCATTTT.

V gene TRBV28 combines with J gene TRBJ1-5; 8 positions agree with TRBD1. In germline, CDR1 is MDHEN, CDR2 SYDVKM. V lost 5 bases and J lost 6; bases outside the gene matches: 6. This CDR3 is 14 amino acids long. CDR3 residues: CASSPQTGAQPQHF. The CDR3 region has the DNA TGTGCCAGCAGTCCACAGACAGGGGCTCAGCCCCAGCATTTT.

The chain carries TRBV28 and TRBJ2-1; 8 nucleotides align to TRBD2. CDR1 MDHEN and CDR2 SYDVKM come from the germline V gene. The CDR3 extends over 15 amino acids. Trimming cost V 6 bases and J 7 bases; bases outside gene matches: 11. For the CDR3, the DNA is TGTGCCAGCAGGATACCGGGACTAGGGGTGAATGAGCAGTTCTTC. It translates to CASRIPGLGVNEQFF.

This chain uses TRBV19 with TRBJ1-1, with D maybe TRBD1 (5 bases). Germline V CDR1 and CDR2: LNHDA, SQIVND (reference sequence). This CDR3 contains 14 residues. The V end lost 4 bases, the J end lost 5 bases, and 14 bases lay between the germline ends. The CDR3 here is CASSNRGKGTEAFF. CDR3 sequence (DNA): TGTGCCAGTAGTAACCGGGGGAAGGGGACTGAAGCTTTCTTT.

The chain has TRBV28 and TRBJ1-1, with unresolved D. The CDR3 length is 14 residues. CDR1 and CDR2 from the germline V gene are MDHEN and SYDVKM. With 3 bases removed from V and 3 bases from J, the gap between germline ends came to 11 bases. The CDR3 nucleotides read TGTGCCAGCAGTTTCGGCCCGAAGGACACTGAAGCTTTCTTT. Translation gives CASSFGPKDTEAFF.